This T cell receptor beta chain was retrieved from a study of human T cells and chemical hapten exposure (dated by TCRdb to about 2021). General notes on the study: Libraries were pooled for sequencing, and variation in per-sample TCR yields was attributed mainly to small differences in library volumes within the pool. Both TCR alpha and TCR beta chains were sequenced from each blood RNA sample. In alopecia patients, the study followed how the peripheral blood TCR repertoire changed in vivo over primary and secondary sensitization to diphenylcyclopropenone (DPC), a hapten.

Taken with the paper, the label for time point translates to: healthy volunteer bleed at 2 weeks. Unfractionated whole blood was collected in Tempus Blood RNA tubes, and total RNA was extracted from that blood. Five healthy volunteers acted as controls for TCR sequencing and had blood drawn at day 0, 2 weeks and 6 weeks. Library creation used RACE. The reads were generated on a NextSeq 500. During library preparation, unique molecular identifiers were attached to individual cDNA molecules so that TCRs could be counted quantitatively and reproducibly. In the original analysis: The median number of TCRs per sample was approximately 93,000, ranging from 23,224 to 690,600. The Decombinator software suite was used to annotate the V, J and CDR3 of the TCR reads. For PS versus PT1 abundance plots, all samples were subsampled to the same number of TCRs (28,000). Expanded TCRs were defined as absent before sensitization and observed at least eight times at the 2-week time point. The public reads were reanalyzed by TCRdb: fastp trimming at Q25, MiXCR alignment, in-frame beta chains only. CDR3 protein duplicates are merged, each entry listing the most common genes and DNA. The V and J calls were determined by TCRdb, not by the authors. Across this sample there are under 95,000 distinct CDR3 sequences, with approximately 10% seen only once. Of the sample, about 3.1% falls within the top ten clones.

Trimming takes 2 bases from V and 3 bases from J, and the germline ends sit 20 bases apart. From its cysteine to its phenylalanine, the CDR3 spans 18 amino acids. Kept here is only the CDR3 DNA, which spans 54 bases and is read in frame from base 1. The germline V gene encodes CDR1 SGHVS and CDR2 FQNEAQ. The study at large found these results: After repeated subsampling, changes were observed in the strength of the expansion versus patch-test correlation and in the threshold at which the correlation became significant. DPC sensitization did not change how many TCRs were above 1 in 1000 frequency, and no evidence was found of alterations in global repertoire structure.

For this clonotype: Its antigen is not yet known. It has no much larger one-base neighbor in the sample; base qualities were not kept.

Recombination linked TRBV7-8 to TRBJ2-1; the D gene remains uncertain. The TCR was taken from a female donor in good health. Some clones in this sample may be carry-over from other donors' samples. Sequencing was done on a sample of whole blood. The CDR3 sequence is CASSLIEWDQVVYNEQFF. The DNA sequence reads TGTGCCAGCAGCTTAATTGAGTGGGATCAGGTCGTCTACAATGAGCAGTTCTTC.